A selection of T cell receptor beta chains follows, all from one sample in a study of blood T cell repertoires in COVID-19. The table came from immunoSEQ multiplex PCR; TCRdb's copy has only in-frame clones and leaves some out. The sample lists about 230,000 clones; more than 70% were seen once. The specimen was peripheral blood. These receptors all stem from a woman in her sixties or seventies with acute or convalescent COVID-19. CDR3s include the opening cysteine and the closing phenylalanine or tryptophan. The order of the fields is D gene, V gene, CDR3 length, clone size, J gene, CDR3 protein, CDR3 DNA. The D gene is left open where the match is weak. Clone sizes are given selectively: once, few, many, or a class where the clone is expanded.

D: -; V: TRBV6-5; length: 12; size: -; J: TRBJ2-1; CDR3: CASSTPPGFQFF; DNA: TGTGCCAGCAGTACGCCTCCGGGGTTCCAGTTCTTC
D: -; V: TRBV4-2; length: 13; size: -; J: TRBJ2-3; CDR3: CASSQPGRDTQYF; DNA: TGTGCCAGCAGCCAGCCTGGTCGGGATACGCAGTATTTT
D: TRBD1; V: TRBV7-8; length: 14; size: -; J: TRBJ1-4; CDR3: CASSFFKQGEKLFF; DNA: TGTGCCAGCAGCTTCTTCAAACAGGGGGAAAAACTGTTTTTT
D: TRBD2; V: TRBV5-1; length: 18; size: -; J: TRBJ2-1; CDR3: CASSFSGTSGTGRREQFF; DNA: TGCGCCAGCAGCTTTTCCGGGACTAGCGGGACGGGTAGGAGGGAGCAGTTCTTC
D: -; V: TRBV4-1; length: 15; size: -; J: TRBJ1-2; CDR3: CASSQASLGGYGYTF; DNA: TGCGCCAGCAGCCAAGCCTCCCTAGGTGGCTATGGCTACACCTTC
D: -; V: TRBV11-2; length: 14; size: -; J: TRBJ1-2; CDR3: CASSPGGQIYGYTF; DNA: TGTGCCAGCAGCCCCGGTGGACAGATCTATGGCTACACCTTC
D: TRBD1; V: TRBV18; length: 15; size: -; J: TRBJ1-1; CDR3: CASSPGQGGLGEAFF; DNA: TGTGCCAGCTCACCGGGACAGGGGGGGTTGGGTGAAGCTTTCTTT
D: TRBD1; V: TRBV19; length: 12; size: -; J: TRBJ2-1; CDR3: CASSPRDRGPFF; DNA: TGTGCCAGTAGTCCCCGGGACAGGGGCCCGTTCTTC
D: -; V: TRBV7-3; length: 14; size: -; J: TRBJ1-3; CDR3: CASSLQGSGNTIYF; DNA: TGTGCCAGCAGCTTACAGGGCTCTGGAAACACCATATATTTT
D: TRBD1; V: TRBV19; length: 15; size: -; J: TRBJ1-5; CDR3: CASSPQGVMGQPQHF; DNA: TGTGCCAGTAGTCCCCAGGGGGTAATGGGTCAGCCCCAGCATTTT
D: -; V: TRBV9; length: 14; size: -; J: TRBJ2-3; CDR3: CASSSRGGPDTQYF; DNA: TGTGCCAGCAGCTCAAGGGGGGGGCCAGATACGCAGTATTTT
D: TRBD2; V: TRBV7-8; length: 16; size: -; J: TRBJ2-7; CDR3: CASSLPGGGGLREQYF; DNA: TGTGCCAGCAGTTTGCCCGGTGGCGGGGGGTTACGCGAGCAGTACTTC
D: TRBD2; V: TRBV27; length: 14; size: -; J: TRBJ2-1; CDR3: CASSWSGGNNEQFF; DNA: TGTGCCAGCAGTTGGAGCGGGGGAAACAATGAGCAGTTCTTC
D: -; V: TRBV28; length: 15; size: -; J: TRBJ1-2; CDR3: CASRGAGSSNYGYTF; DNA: TGTGCCAGCAGGGGCGCAGGGTCTTCCAACTATGGCTACACCTTC
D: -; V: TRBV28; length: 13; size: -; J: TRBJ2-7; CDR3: CASSRVENYEQYF; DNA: TGTGCCAGCAGCCGGGTCGAAAACTACGAGCAGTACTTC
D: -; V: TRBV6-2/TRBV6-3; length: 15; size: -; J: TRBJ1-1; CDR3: CASSFGENVRSEAFF; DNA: TGTGCCAGCAGTTTTGGGGAGAACGTTCGTTCTGAAGCTTTCTTT
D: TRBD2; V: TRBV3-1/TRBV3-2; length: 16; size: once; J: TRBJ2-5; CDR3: CASSQGLAGVGGTQYF; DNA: TGTGCCAGCAGCCAAGGGCTAGCGGGAGTTGGGGGGACCCAGTACTTC
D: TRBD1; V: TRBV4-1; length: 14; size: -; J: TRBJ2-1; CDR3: CASKSHGQGNEQFF; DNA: TGCGCCAGCAAATCACACGGACAGGGGAATGAGCAGTTCTTC
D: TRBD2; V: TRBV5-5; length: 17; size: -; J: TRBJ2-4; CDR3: CASSLVLAVIAKNIQYF; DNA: TGTGCCAGCAGCTTGGTTCTAGCGGTTATAGCCAAAAACATTCAGTACTTC
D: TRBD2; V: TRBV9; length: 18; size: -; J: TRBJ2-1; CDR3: CASSVGLAGDLGYNEQFF; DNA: TGTGCCAGCAGCGTAGGGCTAGCGGGGGATCTCGGCTACAATGAGCAGTTCTTC
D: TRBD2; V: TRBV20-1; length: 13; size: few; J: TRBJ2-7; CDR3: CSASSGSSYEQYF; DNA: TGCAGTGCTAGTAGCGGGAGCTCCTACGAGCAGTACTTC
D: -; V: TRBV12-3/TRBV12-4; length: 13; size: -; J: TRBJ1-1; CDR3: CASSRDKNTEAFF; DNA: TGTGCCAGCTCCAGGGATAAGAACACTGAAGCTTTCTTT
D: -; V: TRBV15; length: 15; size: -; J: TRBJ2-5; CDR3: CATSRDNSVKETQYF; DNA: TGTGCCACCAGCAGAGATAATTCGGTAAAAGAGACCCAGTACTTC
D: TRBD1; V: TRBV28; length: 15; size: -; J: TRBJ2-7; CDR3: CASRHTDRGPYEQYF; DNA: TGTGCCAGCAGGCACACGGACAGGGGCCCCTACGAGCAGTACTTC
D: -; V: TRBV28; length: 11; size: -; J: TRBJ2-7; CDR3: CASSSSGVQYF; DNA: TGTGCCAGCAGTTCCTCAGGGGTGCAGTACTTC
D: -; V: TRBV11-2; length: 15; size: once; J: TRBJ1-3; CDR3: CASSSPGGARNTIYF; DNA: TGTGCCAGCAGCTCCCCAGGTGGGGCAAGAAACACCATATATTTT
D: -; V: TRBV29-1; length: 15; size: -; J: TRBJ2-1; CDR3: CSVRGSRPDYNEQFF; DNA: TGCAGCGTTAGGGGGAGCCGCCCGGACTACAATGAGCAGTTCTTC
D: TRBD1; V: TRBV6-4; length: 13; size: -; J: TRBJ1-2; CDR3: CASSIQQGYGYTF; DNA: TGTGCCAGCAGTATTCAACAGGGGTATGGCTACACCTTC
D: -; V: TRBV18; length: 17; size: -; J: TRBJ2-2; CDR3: CASSGSAQPSVTGELFF; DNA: TGTGCCAGCTCGGGAAGCGCTCAGCCTAGCGTAACCGGGGAGCTGTTTTTT
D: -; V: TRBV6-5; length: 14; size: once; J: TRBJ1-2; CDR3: CASRKDSTLYGYTF; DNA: TGTGCCAGCAGGAAGGACAGTACGTTATATGGCTACACCTTC
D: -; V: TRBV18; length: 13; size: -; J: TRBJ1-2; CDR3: CASSPIGEYGYTF; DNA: TGTGCCAGCTCACCTATCGGGGAATATGGCTACACCTTC
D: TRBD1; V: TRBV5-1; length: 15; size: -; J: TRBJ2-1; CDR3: CASSPQDRGYNEQFF; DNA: TGCGCCAGCAGCCCGCAGGACAGGGGGTACAATGAGCAGTTCTTC
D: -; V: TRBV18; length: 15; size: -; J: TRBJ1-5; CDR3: CASSPAAVSNQPQHF; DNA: TGTGCCAGCTCACCAGCGGCGGTTAGCAATCAGCCCCAGCATTTT
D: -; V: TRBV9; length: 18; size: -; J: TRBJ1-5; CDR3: CASSEPGFSGYSNQPQHF; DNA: TGTGCCAGCAGCGAGCCCGGTTTTTCAGGGTATAGCAATCAGCCCCAGCATTTT
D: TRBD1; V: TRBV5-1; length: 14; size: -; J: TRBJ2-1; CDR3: CASFPGQGYNEQFF; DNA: TGCGCCAGTTTCCCGGGACAGGGCTACAATGAGCAGTTCTTC
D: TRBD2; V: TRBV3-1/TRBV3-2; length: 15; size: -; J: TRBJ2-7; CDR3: CASSQGGLAGYEQYF; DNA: TGTGCCAGCAGCCAAGGGGGTCTAGCGGGGTACGAGCAGTACTTC
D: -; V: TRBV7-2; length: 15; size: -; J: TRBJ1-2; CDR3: CASSLVTGNGYGYTF; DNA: TGTGCCAGCAGCTTAGTTACAGGGAACGGATATGGCTACACCTTC
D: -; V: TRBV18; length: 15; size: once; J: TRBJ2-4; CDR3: CASSPKNYPGDIQYF; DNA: TGTGCCAGCTCACCTAAGAACTACCCGGGGGACATTCAGTACTTC
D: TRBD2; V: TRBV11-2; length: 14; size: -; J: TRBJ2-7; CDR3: CASSRPGRGYEQYF; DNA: TGTGCCAGCAGCCGTCCGGGGAGGGGTTACGAGCAGTACTTC
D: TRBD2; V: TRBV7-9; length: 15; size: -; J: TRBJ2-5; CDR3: CASSLGIGREETQYF; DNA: TGTGCCAGCAGCTTAGGGATCGGGAGGGAGGAGACCCAGTACTTC
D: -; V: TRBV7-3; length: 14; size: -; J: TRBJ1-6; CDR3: CASSLGPGGIPLHF; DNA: TGTGCCAGCAGCTTAGGTCCGGGTGGCATCCCCCTCCACTTT
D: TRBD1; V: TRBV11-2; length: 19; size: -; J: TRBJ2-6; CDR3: CASRPRGTGEGSGANVLTF; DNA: TGTGCCAGCCGACCCAGGGGCACAGGGGAAGGCTCTGGGGCCAACGTCCTGACTTTC
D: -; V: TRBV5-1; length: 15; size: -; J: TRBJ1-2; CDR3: CASSPDGGDPPRYTF; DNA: TGCGCCAGCAGCCCGGACGGGGGGGATCCTCCTCGCTACACCTTC
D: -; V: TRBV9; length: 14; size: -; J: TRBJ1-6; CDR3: CASSLPPSGSPLHF; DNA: TGTGCCAGCAGCTTACCACCTTCGGGTTCACCCCTCCACTTT
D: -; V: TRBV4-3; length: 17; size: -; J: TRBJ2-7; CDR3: CASSLTWEDRNPYEQYF; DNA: TGCGCCAGCAGCCTCACTTGGGAGGACAGGAACCCCTACGAGCAGTACTTC
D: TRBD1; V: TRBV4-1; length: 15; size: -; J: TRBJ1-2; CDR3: CASSLLQGRLWGYTF; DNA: TGCGCCAGCAGCCTATTACAGGGGAGGCTATGGGGCTACACCTTC
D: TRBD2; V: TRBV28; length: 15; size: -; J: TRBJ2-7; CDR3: CASSLAASGTYEQYF; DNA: TGTGCCAGCAGTTTAGCGGCTAGCGGAACCTACGAGCAGTACTTC
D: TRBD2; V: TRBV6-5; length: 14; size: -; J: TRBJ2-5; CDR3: CASSRDYPRETQYF; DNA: TGTGCCAGCAGTCGGGACTACCCTCGAGAGACCCAGTACTTC
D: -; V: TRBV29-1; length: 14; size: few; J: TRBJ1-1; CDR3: CSVRTVTGGTEAFF; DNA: TGCAGCGTAAGGACAGTCACGGGGGGCACTGAAGCTTTCTTT
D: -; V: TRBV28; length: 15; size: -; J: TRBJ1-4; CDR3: CASSLDIPTNEKLFF; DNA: TGTGCCAGCAGTTTGGACATTCCAACTAATGAAAAACTGTTTTTT
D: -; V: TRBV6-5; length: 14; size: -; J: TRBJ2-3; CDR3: CATSPGLGTDTQYF; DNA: TGTGCCACTTCTCCAGGTTTAGGCACAGATACGCAGTATTTT
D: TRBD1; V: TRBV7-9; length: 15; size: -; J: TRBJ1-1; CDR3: CASSSTGTANTEAFF; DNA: TGTGCCAGCAGCTCTACCGGGACAGCAAACACTGAAGCTTTCTTT
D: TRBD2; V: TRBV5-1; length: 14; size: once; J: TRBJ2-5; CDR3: CASARTSAQETQYF; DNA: TGCGCAAGCGCCAGGACTAGCGCCCAAGAGACCCAGTACTTC
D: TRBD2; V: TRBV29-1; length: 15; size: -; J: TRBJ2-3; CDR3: CSAVLGLAGGDTQYF; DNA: TGCAGCGCCGTACTCGGACTAGCGGGAGGGGATACGCAGTATTTT
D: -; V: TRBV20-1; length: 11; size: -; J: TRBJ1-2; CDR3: CSASDSYGYTF; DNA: TGCAGTGCTAGTGACAGCTATGGCTACACCTTC